A selection of T cell receptor beta chains follows, all from one sample in a study of neurological immune-mediated disorders. MiXCR was run by TCRdb on the 5' RACE reads, yielding one entry per CDR3 protein. Of roughly 98,000 distinct CDR3 sequences in the sample, roughly an eighth were seen once. The sequenced material came from PBMCs. These receptors came from a female donor with HTLV-1-associated myelopathy (HAM/TSP). Each CDR3 is given with its conserved first and last residue. Each record gives: V gene, clone size, D gene, J gene, CDR3 DNA, CDR3 protein. The D gene is left open where the match is weak. Expanded clones get a size class; other rows say once, few or many, or leave the size out.

TRBV6-1	many	.	TRBJ1-1	TGTGCCAGCAAGTTCGCGAGGGGTGAAGCTTTCTTT	CASKFARGEAFF
TRBV10-3	many	.	TRBJ2-2	TGTGCCATCAGCAATAGCGGATCGAACACCGGGGAGCTGTTTTTT	CAISNSGSNTGELFF
TRBV12-3/TRBV12-4	.	TRBD1	TRBJ2-1	TGTGCCAGCACTCCTTTAGTGGGGGCAGGGGGCAACAATCAGCAGTTCTTC	CASTPLVGAGGNNQQFF
TRBV7-2	many	.	TRBJ2-1	TGTGCCAGCAGCTGGGGGACTGAATACAATGAGCAGTTCTTC	CASSWGTEYNEQFF
TRBV14	.	.	TRBJ1-6	TGTGCCAGCAGCCAAAAGGGCGGTTCACCCCTCCACTTT	CASSQKGGSPLHF
TRBV27	many	.	TRBJ2-7	TGTGCCAGCAGTTTATACGGGGGTTCCGAGCAGTACTTC	CASSLYGGSEQYF
TRBV20-1	.	.	TRBJ2-2	TGCAGTGCTAGGACCGGATTCGCCGGGGAGCTGTTTTTT	CSARTGFAGELFF
TRBV5-1	many	.	TRBJ2-6	TGCGCCAGCAGCTTGGAGGGGCCTGGGGCCAACGTCCTGACTTTC	CASSLEGPGANVLTF
TRBV5-1	few	.	TRBJ2-3	TGCGCCAGCAGCCAGGACTCTTACCCCACAGATACGCAGTATTTT	CASSQDSYPTDTQYF
TRBV19	many	TRBD1	TRBJ2-7	TGTGCCAGTAGTGGACGGGACAGGATCTACGAGCAGTACTTC	CASSGRDRIYEQYF
TRBV6-1	.	.	TRBJ2-1	TGTGCCAGCAGTGAAGCGCCGTGCGCGGGGGCGGTTTACAATGAGCAGTTCTTC	CASSEAPCAGAVYNEQFF
TRBV20-1	many	.	TRBJ1-1	TGCAGTGCTAGAGCTGGTACGAACACTGAAGCTTTCTTT	CSARAGTNTEAFF
TRBV12-3/TRBV12-4	once	TRBD1	TRBJ2-7	TGTGCCAGAAGTCCTCGGGGGGGACAGGGGCTCTACGAGCAGTACTTC	CARSPRGGQGLYEQYF
TRBV24-1	many	.	TRBJ2-2	TGTGCCACCAGTGACCCCTCGGCGGGCGCGAGTAGGGACACCGGGGAGCTGTTTTTT	CATSDPSAGASRDTGELFF
TRBV5-1	many	TRBD1	TRBJ2-2	TGCGCCAGCAGACGCCAAGGACAGGGTAGCACCGGGGAGCTGTTTTTT	CASRRQGQGSTGELFF
TRBV5-1	many	.	TRBJ2-1	TGCGCCAGCAGCTTGGCCCTACAGGGCCCGCATGAGCAGTTCTTC	CASSLALQGPHEQFF